This entry lists 20 T cell receptor beta chains sequenced from one sample in a study of molecular identifiers for immune sequencing clone quantification. MiXCR was run by TCRdb on the PCR reads, yielding one entry per CDR3 protein. The sample includes 300,000 to 400,000 distinct CDR3 sequences, over 20% of them seen just once. The material sequenced was naive CD8+ T cells from blood, with Jurkat cell RNA spiked in. Documented subset: FACS-sorted CD8+CD4-CCR7+CD45RA+ naive T cells. These receptors all come from a human donor in good health. Some libraries in this study had Jurkat cell RNA spiked in.

This clonotype was detected only a few times. The V call is TRBV6-2 or TRBV6-3, the J call TRBJ2-3, with D possibly TRBD1 on 6 matching bases. The length of the CDR3 is 17 residues. Germline lookup yields CDR1 MNHEY and CDR2 SVGEGT. V was clipped by 0 bases and J by 2 bases, with 15 bases between them. Here the CDR3 DNA reads TGTGCCAGCAGTTACTCAACTTCTGGGGGCCCCACAGATACGCAGTATTTT. Its translation is CASSYSTSGGPTDTQYF.

This clonotype was counted between two and nine times. The chain joins TRBV6-6 to TRBJ1-1, with D perhaps matching TRBD1 (6 bases). The CDR3 totals 15 residues. CDR1 MNHNY and CDR2 SVGAGI come from the germline V gene (reference sequence). With 6 bases removed from V and 11 bases from J, the gap between germline ends came to 25 bases. CDR3 sequence reads: CASRTPTGRVEAAFF. As DNA, the CDR3 is TGTGCCAGCAGGACGCCGACAGGACGGGTCGAGGCGGCTTTCTTT.

This clonotype showed up many times. The genes are TRBV6-2 or TRBV6-3 and TRBJ1-2; tentatively, D is TRBD1 (5 bases). CDR1 and CDR2 (germline): MNHEY, SVGEGT. This CDR3 comprises 15 residues. Trimming cost V 7 bases and J 0 bases, with 15 bases left between them. The CDR3 spells CASTEQEYANYGYTF. CDR3 bases: TGTGCCAGCACCGAACAGGAATATGCTAACTATGGCTACACCTTC.

This clonotype was detected many times. The chain combines TRBV30 with TRBJ2-3; TRBD1 matches at 11 bases. Germline V gives CDR1 GTSNPN, CDR2 SVGIG (reference sequence). The CDR3 loop spans 13 amino acids. Trimming took 6 bases from V and 5 from J; bases not matched to a gene: 4. CDR3 sequence reads: CACSGTGGDTQYF. DNA for the CDR3: TGTGCCTGCTCCGGGACAGGGGGAGATACGCAGTATTTT.

This clonotype was seen many times. This chain connects TRBV4-1 to TRBJ1-5; D gene unclear. V was pared by 0 bases and J by 2 bases, with 14 bases between. The CDR3 contains 17 residues. CDR1 and CDR2 from the germline V gene are MGHRA and YSYEKL. CDR3 bases: TGCGCCAGCAGCCAAGAACCCCGACAATGGGGCAATCAGCCCCAGCATTTT. Translated, it gives CASSQEPRQWGNQPQHF.

This clonotype was observed at least ten times. The chain couples TRBV6-2 or TRBV6-3 to TRBJ2-7; D is uncertain. The CDR3 runs 14 residues. The germline V gene encodes CDR1 MNHEY and CDR2 SVGEGT. Trimming stripped 6 bases from V and 3 bases from J, with 15 bases between. The CDR3 reads CASSQYVWSYEQYF. CDR3 nucleotide sequence: TGTGCCAGCAGCCAATATGTCTGGAGCTACGAGCAGTACTTC.

Only a few counts were recorded for this clonotype. CDR3 in amino acids: CSVGDPGGLLVPRGSTDTQYF. CDR3 sequence (DNA): TGCAGCGTTGGAGATCCAGGAGGGCTACTAGTTCCTCGCGGGAGCACAGATACGCAGTATTTT. V is TRBV29-1 and J is TRBJ2-3, with D perhaps TRBD2 (6 bases). V lost 4 bases, J lost 0 bases, and 32 bases lay in between. Germline V lookup: CDR1 SQVTM, CDR2 ANQGSEA. CDR3 size: 21 residues.

In regard to this clonotype: A single base separates this from a much larger clone, so it may be a read error. The chain has TRBV4-1 and TRBJ2-2; 10 nucleotides agree with TRBD2. V lost 0 bases, J lost 6 bases, and 4 bases stayed unmatched. The CDR3 runs 16 residues. Germline V gene lookup returns CDR1 MGHRA and CDR2 YSYEKL. CDR3 in amino acids: CASSQEIAGGAGELFF. In DNA, the CDR3 is TGCGCCAGCAGCCAAGAGATAGCGGGAGGCGCCGGGGAGCTGTTTTTT.

Of note for this clonotype: Without the conserved terminal phenylalanine or tryptophan, this CDR3 likely stems from a read error. V and J are TRBV7-9 and TRBJ1-3; 9 bases are a match to TRBD1. V trimming: 5 bases; J trimming: 1 base; junction bases outside the gene matches: 6. Germline assignment: CDR1 SEHNR and CDR2 FQNEAQ (reference sequence). The CDR3 is made up of 16 amino acids. CDR3 amino acids: CASSEGTGSSGNTIYL. The CDR3 DNA sequence: TGTGCCAGCAGCGAAGGGACAGGGAGTTCTGGAAACACCATATATCTT.

Details on this clonotype: A much larger clone lies a single base off, so this may be a read error. This chain uses TRBV6-5 with TRBJ2-3; D is undetermined. The V gene's germline CDR1 is MNHEY and CDR2 SVGAGI. V lost 8 bases and J lost 1, with 19 bases in between. This CDR3 has 16 residues. The CDR3 reads CASGPLASVRTDTQYF. CDR3 bases: TGTGCCAGCGGCCCCCTGGCATCGGTCCGCACAGATACGCAGTATTTT.

This clonotype was seen a handful of times. This chain links TRBV9 with TRBJ2-1; either TRBD1 or TRBD2 may fit D (6 bases each). V lost 3 bases, J lost 4 bases, and 17 bases lay in between. The CDR3 is 16 residues long. Germline CDR1 reads SGDLS; CDR2 reads YYNGEE. The DNA of the CDR3 is TGTGCCAGCAGCGAGGGGGGCAGCGCGCGGTACAATGAGCAGTTCTTC. Encoded protein: CASSEGGSARYNEQFF.

As for this clonotype: A single base separates this from a much larger clone, so it may be a read error. The genes are TRBV5-6 and TRBJ2-7; unclear D gene. V was shortened by 7 bases and J by 0 bases, with 17 bases between the two germline ends. The CDR3 contains 15 residues. Looked up from germline, CDR1 is SGHDT and CDR2 is YYEEEE. CDR3 sequence reads: CASGLRRRNSYEQYF. CDR3 in DNA: TGTGCCAGCGGCCTTAGGCGCAGGAACTCCTACGAGCAGTACTTC.

The J gene is TRBJ2-2, the V gene TRBV10-1; 10 positions match TRBD1. This CDR3 has 15 amino acids. CDR1 WNHNN and CDR2 SYGVQD come from the germline V gene (reference sequence). The trim removed 6 bases at V and 4 bases at J, leaving 5 bases unmatched. The CDR3 spells CASSPDRGATGELFF. The CDR3 DNA reads as TGCGCCAGCAGCCCGGACAGGGGGGCCACCGGGGAGCTGTTTTTT.

This clonotype was counted between two and nine times. J is TRBJ2-1 and V is TRBV7-9, with TRBD1 identical over 9 bases. The CDR3 has 16 amino acids. V trimming: 5 bases; J trimming: 0 bases; junction bases outside the gene matches: 5. Germline-derived CDR1 and CDR2 are SEHNR and FQNEAQ (reference sequence). CDR3 loop: CASSPTGGRSYNEQFF. The CDR3 DNA follows: TGTGCCAGCAGCCCAACAGGGGGCCGCTCCTACAATGAGCAGTTCTTC.

Remarks on this clonotype: The germline gene is not matched at one end of the junction; a read error may be the cause. The chain carries TRBV6-6 and TRBJ1-2; the D gene is possibly TRBD1 (6 bases). Germline loops: CDR1 MNHNY, CDR2 SVGAGI (reference sequence). The CDR3 loop spans 15 amino acids. The CDR3 reads CASSYSGGGHYGCTF. The CDR3 coding sequence is TGTGCCAGCAGTTACTCTGGGGGGGGGCACTATGGCTGCACCTTC.

As for this clonotype: A read error may be the cause here, since a much bigger clone is one base away. The chain couples TRBV7-9 to TRBJ2-3; TRBD1 matches 10 bases. The junction had 9 bases not matched to a gene; V was cut back by 8 bases and J by 4 bases. The CDR3 is 15 amino acids. CDR1 is SEHNR and CDR2 is FQNEAQ in the germline V gene (reference sequence). CDR3 loop: CASGPGQGSADTQYF. The CDR3 DNA reads as TGTGCCAGCGGTCCGGGACAGGGGTCCGCAGATACGCAGTATTTT.

This clonotype showed up many times. For the CDR3, the DNA is TGTGCCAGCAGCTCCGGACATTCAAGTGAAGCTTTCTTT. Translation: CASSSGHSSEAFF. The chain combines TRBV7-9 with TRBJ1-1, with TRBD1 as a possible D gene (5 bases). There are 13 residues in the CDR3. Between the trimmed V and J ends, which lost 4 bases and 7 bases, there was a span of 13 bases. Germline V CDR1 and CDR2: SEHNR, FQNEAQ (reference sequence).

This clonotype has a count of ten or more. The chain joins TRBV7-9 to TRBJ1-1; D is perhaps TRBD1 (5 bases). Trimming took off 1 base at V and 10 bases at J, with 10 bases between the two ends. Per the germline V gene, CDR1 is SEHNR and CDR2 is FQNEAQ (reference sequence). The CDR3 contains 12 residues. CDR3 sequence (DNA): TGTGCCAGCAGCTTAGGGCTGACAGCAGCTTTCTTT. Amino acids: CASSLGLTAAFF.

This clonotype was seen a few times. The rearrangement uses TRBV20-1 and TRBJ2-1; no clear D gene. The CDR3 contains 15 residues. Trimming shortened V by 6 bases and J by 1 base, and 16 bases separated the two germline ends. Germline CDR1 is DFQATT and CDR2 is SNEGSKA (reference sequence). CDR3: CSAPGGGVSYNEQFF. The CDR3 bases are TGCAGTGCCCCTGGCGGCGGAGTATCCTACAATGAGCAGTTCTTC.

As concerns this clonotype: This may arise from a read error, as a much more abundant clone is one base away. The rearrangement links TRBV19 to TRBJ2-7; no clear D gene. Trimming left V 5 bases short and J 5 bases short, with 16 bases between. The CDR3 extends over 14 amino acids. Germline loops: CDR1 LNHDA, CDR2 SQIVND (reference sequence). The CDR3 DNA is TGTGCCAGTAGTTTGGGATTTCGAGGTGACGAGCAGTACTTC. This encodes CASSLGFRGDEQYF. The variable domain in full, with the rest retrieved from reference TRBV19 and TRBJ2-7, is DGGITQSPKYLFRKEGQNVTLSCEQNLNHDAMYWYRQDPGQGLRLIYYSQIVNDFQKGDIAEGYSVSREKKESFPLTVTSAQKNPTAFYLCASSLGFRGDEQYFGPGTRLTVT.